Listed here are 9 T cell receptor beta chains from one sample, sequenced in a study of T cells after somatic rescue of genetic block. TCRdb's table, derived via immunoSEQ multiplex PCR, lists solely in-frame clones and lacks some. The sample holds about 70,000 clones; about 91% are singletons and the top ten take about 2.9%. Sequencing was performed on peripheral blood mononuclear cells (PBMCs). These receptor sequences come from a man aged 35 to 55.

The chain employs TRBV30 and TRBJ1-1; tentative D call: TRBD1 (6 bases). The germline V and J ends were trimmed by 1 base and 1 base, with 16 bases remaining between them. The CDR3 covers 16 residues. Germline V lookup: CDR1 GTSNPN, CDR2 SVGIG (reference sequence). In DNA form, the CDR3 reads TGTGCCTGGAGTGGTTCTGAGGGGGGCGCGAACACTGAAGCTTTCTTT. It encodes CAWSGSEGGANTEAFF.

The rearrangement uses TRBV5-4 and TRBJ2-1, with unresolved D. The CDR3 sequence is 16 residues long. The germline V gene has CDR1 SGHNT and CDR2 YYREEE (reference sequence). Trimming stripped 2 bases from V and 3 bases from J, with 15 bases between. This CDR3 is CASSFTGFAGYNEQFF. The DNA for the CDR3 is TGTGCCAGCAGCTTTACGGGCTTTGCTGGCTACAATGAGCAGTTCTTC.

The chain has TRBV18 and TRBJ1-2; no reliable D call. V was cut by 3 bases and J by 9 bases, with 17 bases left in between. Per the germline V gene, CDR1 is KGHSH and CDR2 is LQKENI. CDR3 size: 14 residues. CDR3 in amino acids: CASSPSGAARSYTF. The CDR3 bases are TGTGCCAGCTCACCCTCCGGAGCTGCAAGAAGCTACACCTTC. The complete variable domain, with remaining parts taken from reference TRBV18 and TRBJ1-2, reads NAGVMQNPRHLVRRRGQEARLRCSPMKGHSHVYWYRQLPEEGLKFMVYLQKENIIDESGMPKERFSAEFPKEGPSILRIQQVVRGDSAAYFCASSPSGAARSYTFGSGTRLTVV.

This chain links TRBV5-1 with TRBJ2-1; D ambiguous. Germline CDR1 reads SGHRS; CDR2 reads YFSETQ. CDR3 length: 15 amino acids. Trimming removed 0 bases at V and 0 bases at J, with 7 bases between. CDR3 region: CASSLVAVSYNEQFF. The CDR3 nucleotides are TGCGCCAGCAGCTTGGTTGCGGTCTCCTACAATGAGCAGTTCTTC.

This chain uses TRBV6-5 with TRBJ2-2; TRBD1 matches at 7 bases. V lost 3 bases, J lost 0 bases, and 1 base stayed unmatched. The CDR3 consists of 15 residues. In germline, CDR1 is MNHEY, CDR2 SVGAGI. DNA of the CDR3: TGTGCCAGCAGTTATGGGACAGCGAACACCGGGGAGCTGTTTTTT. Amino acid sequence: CASSYGTANTGELFF.

This chain links TRBV15 with TRBJ2-1; D is possibly TRBD1 or TRBD2 (5 bases each). Germline V gene lookup returns CDR1 LNHNV and CDR2 YYDKDF (reference sequence). Between the trimmed V and J ends, which lost 0 bases and 8 bases, there was a span of 8 bases. The CDR3 length is 13 residues. Here the CDR3 reads CATSRDRGHEQFF. CDR3 nucleotide sequence: TGTGCCACCAGCAGAGACCGGGGCCATGAGCAGTTCTTC.

The chain uses TRBV27 and TRBJ1-2; 11 bases align to TRBD1. This CDR3 has 14 amino acids. V lost 4 bases, J lost 5 bases, and 3 bases stayed unmatched. CDR1 is MNHEY, CDR2 SMNVEV, per germline (reference sequence). DNA of the CDR3: TGTGCCAGCAGTTGGACAGGGGGCCGGTATGGCTACACCTTC. Translation: CASSWTGGRYGYTF.

The CDR3 nucleotides are TGCGCCAGCAGCTTGGCCCCCTCGGGCAATTCACCCCTCCACTTT. Amino acids: CASSLAPSGNSPLHF. The genes are TRBV5-1 and TRBJ1-6; no reliable D call. This CDR3 has 15 amino acids. Germline values: CDR1 SGHRS, CDR2 YFSETQ. V lost 0 bases and J 7 bases, leaving 11 bases between the germline ends. The whole variable domain, remainder taken from reference TRBV5-1 and TRBJ1-6, is KAGVTQTPRYLIKTRGQQVTLSCSPISGHRSVSWYQQTPGQGLQFLFEYFSETQRNKGNFPGRFSGRQFSNSRSEMNVSTLELGDSALYLCASSLAPSGNSPLHFGNGTRLTVT.

The V and J genes are TRBV18 and TRBJ2-2; D is unclear. Germline CDR1 KGHSH, CDR2 LQKENI. Deletions cut 0 bases from V and 5 bases from J, with 4 bases between. The CDR3 sequence is 13 residues long. The CDR3, as DNA: TGTGCCAGCTCACCACCGGGTACCGGGGAGCTGTTTTTT. Translating gives CASSPPGTGELFF.